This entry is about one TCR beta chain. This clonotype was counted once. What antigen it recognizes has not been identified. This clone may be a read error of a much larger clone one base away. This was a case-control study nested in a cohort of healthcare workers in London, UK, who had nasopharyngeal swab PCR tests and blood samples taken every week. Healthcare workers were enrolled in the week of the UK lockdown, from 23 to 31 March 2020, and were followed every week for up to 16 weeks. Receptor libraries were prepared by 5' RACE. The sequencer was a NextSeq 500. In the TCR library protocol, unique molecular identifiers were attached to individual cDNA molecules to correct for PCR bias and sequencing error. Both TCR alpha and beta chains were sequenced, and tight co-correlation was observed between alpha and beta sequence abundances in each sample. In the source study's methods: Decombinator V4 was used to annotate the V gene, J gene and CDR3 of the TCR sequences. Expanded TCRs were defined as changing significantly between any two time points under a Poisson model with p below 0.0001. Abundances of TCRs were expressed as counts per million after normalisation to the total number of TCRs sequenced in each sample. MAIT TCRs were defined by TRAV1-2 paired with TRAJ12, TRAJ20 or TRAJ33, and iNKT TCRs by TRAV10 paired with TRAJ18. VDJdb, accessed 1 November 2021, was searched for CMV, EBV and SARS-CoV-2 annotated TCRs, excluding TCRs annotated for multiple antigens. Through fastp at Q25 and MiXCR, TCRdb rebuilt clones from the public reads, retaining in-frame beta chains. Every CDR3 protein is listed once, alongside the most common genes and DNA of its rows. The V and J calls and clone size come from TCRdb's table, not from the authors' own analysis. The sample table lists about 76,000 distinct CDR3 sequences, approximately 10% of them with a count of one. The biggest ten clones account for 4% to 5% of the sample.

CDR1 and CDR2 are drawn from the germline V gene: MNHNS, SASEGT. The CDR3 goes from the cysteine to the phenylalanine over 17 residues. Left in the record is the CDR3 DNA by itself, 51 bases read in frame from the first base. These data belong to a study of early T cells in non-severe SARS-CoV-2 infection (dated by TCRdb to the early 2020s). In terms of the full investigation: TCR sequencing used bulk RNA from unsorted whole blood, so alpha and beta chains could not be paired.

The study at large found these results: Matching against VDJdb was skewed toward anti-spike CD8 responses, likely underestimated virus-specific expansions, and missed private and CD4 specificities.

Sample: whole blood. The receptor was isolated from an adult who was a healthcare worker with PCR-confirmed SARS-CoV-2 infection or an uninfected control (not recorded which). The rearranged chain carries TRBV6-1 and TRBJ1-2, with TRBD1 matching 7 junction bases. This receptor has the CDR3 CGSSEAGRGTANYGYTF. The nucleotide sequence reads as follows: TGTGGCAGCAGTGAAGCAGGCAGGGGGACGGCTAACTATGGCTACACCTTC.